This T cell receptor (beta chain) comes out of a study of shared clonotypes between healthy human individuals. Study results and caveats: Sharing across a few donors was seen in approximately 5.2% of naive CD4 clonotypes.

Free of recent acute infections or vaccinations, the donors were healthy HIV-negative adults. Every one of the donors was a Caucasian adult that lived in Nashville, Tennessee. The assay was immunoSEQ multiplex PCR, and TCRdb's table has in-frame clones only and misses some. The sample yields some 2 million clones, 85% to 95% seen once. In its sample, this clone was seen once. The antigen is undetermined. Trimming shortened V by 4 bases and J by 4 bases, and 7 bases separated the two germline ends. CDR1 is SQVTM, CDR2 ANQGSEA, per germline. The CDR3 totals 12 residues. The receptor was derived from a man aged 18 to 30 in good health. Sequenced sample: naive CD4+ T cells sorted from blood. Indicated subset: CD45RA+ positively selected. The chain joins TRBV29-1 to TRBJ2-2; D unresolved. The CDR3 region is CSVVWVTGELFF. The CDR3, as DNA: TGCAGCGTTGTGTGGGTCACCGGGGAGCTGTTTTTT.